Only a few counts were recorded for the clone carrying this TCR beta chain. Its antigen is currently unknown. This sample is drawn from a study of tumor-infiltrating lymphocytes in primary liver carcinoma. The overall study: Donors underwent surgery for histopathologically diagnosed primary liver carcinoma. Every sample contained roughly 3.65 to 8 million productive TCRbeta reads, and these numbers were similar from one tissue type to another. Study-wide results and caveats: Less overlap was seen in tumor-adjacent and tumor-blood pairs than in tumor region pairs.

RNA was extracted from whole blood without cell sorting, alongside germline DNA. At sampling, these chronic HBV carriers had received no treatment. The CDR3 loop spans 17 amino acids. The V and J ends lost 6 bases and 0 bases respectively, with 18 bases between them. Starting from 450 to 500 ng of total RNA, TCR beta cDNA was produced with a primer in the constant region. Three nested multiplex PCR rounds, a slightly modified ARM-PCR method, built the TCR beta libraries. With TRBV1-TRBV30 forward primers and a C-beta reverse primer, the first two PCR rounds were run for roughly 10 cycles each. TCRdb fed the multiplex PCR reads into MiXCR, producing one record per CDR3 protein. The sample shows 180,000 or so distinct CDR3 sequences, about 60% of them seen only once.

The rearrangement uses TRBV12-3 or TRBV12-4 and TRBJ2-4, with D unclear. Input material: peripheral blood. This clonotype was sampled from a man aged 40-50 years with primary liver carcinoma and hepatitis B virus infection. CDR3 coding DNA: TGTGCCAGCAGGGGAAACGAAGGTAGTCTAGCCAAAAACATTCAGTACTTC. The encoded protein is CASRGNEGSLAKNIQYF.